One and the same sample provided the 15 T cell receptor beta chains below, sequenced in a study of Ad26.COV2.S vaccination and SARS-CoV-2 variants. Produced via immunoSEQ multiplex PCR; TCRdb's table is partial and in-frame only. The repertoire includes 240,000 or so clones, over 75% of them detected once, and about 11% sits in the top ten. Treatment described: 15 to 20 received Ad26.COV2.S at low or high dose, single or two shots; several received placebo; per-sample allocation not given. Specimens were obtained on day 63 following the first vaccine or placebo injection. Sequencing used peripheral blood, obtained in a trial of Ad26.COV2.S vaccine versus placebo. Every receptor here comes from a person aged 18-65 years who received the Ad26.COV2.S COVID-19 vaccine or a placebo.

This chain joins TRBV28 and TRBJ2-3; either TRBD1 or TRBD2 may supply D (5 bases each). Trimming shortened V by 7 bases and J by 1 base, and 24 bases separated the two germline ends. This CDR3 contains 18 residues. Per the germline V gene, CDR1 is MDHEN and CDR2 is SYDVKM. CDR3 region: CASTSGPPRRMGTDTQYF. CDR3 nucleotide sequence: TGTGCCAGCACCTCGGGGCCTCCTAGGAGGATGGGCACAGATACGCAGTATTTT.

This clone turned up a few times. V and J are TRBV19 and TRBJ1-2, with 8 positions matching TRBD1. Germline trimming cut 7 bases from V and 1 base from J; bases unmatched to any gene: 5. Germline-derived CDR1 and CDR2 are LNHDA and SQIVND (reference sequence). The CDR3 contains 14 residues. CDR3: CASTLDRVNYGYTF. The CDR3 nucleotides read TGTGCCAGTACCTTGGACAGGGTTAACTATGGCTACACCTTC.

This CDR3 is CATSENEGGTPEAFF. CDR3 DNA sequence: TGTGCCACCAGTGAAAATGAAGGCGGGACACCTGAAGCTTTCTTT. V and J are TRBV24-1 and TRBJ1-1; TRBD1 might be the D (6 bases). Germline CDR1 and CDR2: KGHDR and SFDVKD. This CDR3 is built from 15 residues. With 4 bases removed from V and 6 bases from J, the gap between germline ends came to 17 bases.

Only one count was recorded for this clone. This rearrangement joins TRBV10-3 to TRBJ2-1, with D unclear. From germline, CDR1 is ENHRY and CDR2 SYGVKD. V lost 0 bases and J 5 bases, leaving 5 bases between the germline ends. The CDR3 totals 13 residues. The CDR3 bases are TGTGCCATCAGTGAGTCGGGGAACAATGAGCAGTTCTTC. This encodes CAISESGNNEQFF.

The chain is built from TRBV18 and TRBJ2-6; D uncertain. Germline CDR1 KGHSH, CDR2 LQKENI. This CDR3 contains 15 residues. V lost 3 bases and J 2 bases, leaving 8 bases between the germline ends. The CDR3: CASSPTTPGANVLTF. The CDR3 region has the DNA TGTGCCAGCTCACCTACGACTCCTGGGGCCAACGTCCTGACTTTC.

DNA for the CDR3: TGTGCCAGCAGCCTTTATTTCTCGGACAGGGGTGGGGAGACCCAGTACTTC. Protein sequence: CASSLYFSDRGGETQYF. The chain uses TRBV7-6 and TRBJ2-5; 9 bases agree with TRBD1. The J segment lost 5 bases and the V segment lost 5 bases, leaving 15 bases of the junction unmatched. The V gene's germline CDR1 is SGHVS and CDR2 FNYEAQ. CDR3 size: 17 residues. Supplemented by reference TRBV7-6 and TRBJ2-5, the full variable domain reads GAGVSQSPRYKVTKRGQDVALRCDPISGHVSLYWYRQALGQGPEFLTYFNYEAQQDKSGLPNDRFSAERPEGSISTLTIQRTEQRDSAMYRCASSLYFSDRGGETQYFGPGTRLLVL.

The rearrangement uses TRBV9 and TRBJ2-5; no reliable D call. Trimming left V 4 bases short and J 3 bases short, with 7 bases between. The germline CDR1 and CDR2 sequences are SGDLS and YYNGEE. The CDR3 extends over 12 amino acids. For the CDR3, the DNA is TGTGCCAGCAGCACGTTAGAAGAGACCCAGTACTTC. It specifies CASSTLEETQYF.

The CDR3, as DNA: TGCGCCAGCAGCCAAGATCTTTCACGGACTAGGTGGATCAATGAGCAGTTCTTC. Encoded protein: CASSQDLSRTRWINEQFF. This chain joins TRBV4-1 and TRBJ2-1; 7 positions match TRBD2. This CDR3 comprises 18 residues. Germline CDR1 is MGHRA and CDR2 is YSYEKL. Germline trimming cut 0 bases from V and 6 bases from J; bases unmatched to any gene: 14.

The rearrangement joins TRBV2 to TRBJ2-1, with 14 bases aligning to TRBD2. From germline, CDR1 is SNHLY and CDR2 FYNNEI. Trimming cost V 3 bases and J 0 bases; bases outside gene matches: 4. The CDR3 has 18 residues. The CDR3 reads CASSDGTSGSPSYNEQFF. For the CDR3, the DNA is TGTGCCAGCAGTGATGGGACTAGCGGGAGTCCCTCCTACAATGAGCAGTTCTTC.

The chain couples TRBV28 to TRBJ2-7; 12 positions match TRBD2. Germline values: CDR1 MDHEN, CDR2 SYDVKM. CDR3 size: 15 residues. V gave up 6 bases and J gave up 3 bases; unmatched junction bases: 6. As DNA, the CDR3 is TGTGCCAGCAGACTATGGACTAGCGGGGACTACGAGCAGTACTTC. Protein product: CASRLWTSGDYEQYF.

In DNA form, the CDR3 reads TGTGCCAGCAGCTCCCCGGCAGGGGGGGCCTCCTACGAGCAGTACTTC. Its protein product is CASSSPAGGASYEQYF. The chain employs TRBV7-9 and TRBJ2-7; the D call may be TRBD1 or TRBD2 (7 bases each). Deletions cut 4 bases from V and 0 bases from J, with 16 bases between. Germline V gene data show CDR1 as SEHNR and CDR2 as FQNEAQ (reference sequence). The CDR3 covers 16 residues.

The chain couples TRBV12-2 to TRBJ2-3; TRBD2 was called by the table and not checked on the DNA. TRBV12-2 is recorded as a pseudogene. This CDR3 spans 14 amino acids. The CDR3 region is CASRLASGTDTQYF. The CDR3 nucleotides read TGTGCAAGTCGCTTAGCTAGCGGCACAGATACGCAGTATTTT.

This clone was detected only once. The genes are TRBV9 and TRBJ2-2; TRBD2 matches at 12 bases. CDR1 and CDR2 from the germline V gene are SGDLS and YYNGEE. V shed 0 bases, J shed 8 bases, and the junction held 17 bases outside the gene matches. The CDR3 extends over 20 amino acids. The CDR3, as DNA: TGTGCCAGCAGCGTAGCTTCAGGGACTAGCGGGCTCCCCGAAGCTGGGGAGCTGTTTTTT. Its translation is CASSVASGTSGLPEAGELFF.

This clone came up a few times. The chain has TRBV5-6 and TRBJ2-7, with D tentatively TRBD2 (6 bases). Trimming left V 7 bases short and J 3 bases short, with 20 bases between. There are 15 residues in the CDR3. Germline V gene lookup returns CDR1 SGHDT and CDR2 YYEEEE. As DNA, the CDR3 is TGTGCCAGCTCCCGCCGGCAGGGAGGTTACTACGAGCAGTACTTC. Residues: CASSRRQGGYYEQYF.

The V call is TRBV11-2, the J call TRBJ2-7; 7 nucleotides match TRBD2. From germline, CDR1 is SGHAT and CDR2 FQNNGV. Trimming removed 1 base from V and 6 bases from J; junction bases left unmatched: 12. The CDR3 runs 16 residues. This chain's CDR3 is CASSLGGRGENTEQYF. DNA of the CDR3: TGTGCCAGCAGCTTAGGGGGTCGGGGGGAGAACACCGAGCAGTACTTC.